The clone carrying this T cell receptor (beta chain) was seen only a few times. Sequencing was performed with immunoSEQ multiplex PCR; in TCRdb, only in-frame clones are kept and a portion is missing. In the table there are more than 300,000 clones, under 95% of which are singletons. The sample belongs to a study of blood T cell repertoires in COVID-19. Study as a whole: The origin of the acute and convalescent COVID-19 samples was the United States, Italy and Spain. Sources were T cells, B-cell-depleted T cells, or PBMCs; the material itself was cDNA or gDNA.

Germline lookup yields CDR1 ENHRY and CDR2 SYGVKD. V was shortened by 6 bases and J by 4 bases, with 9 bases between the two germline ends. The CDR3 loop spans 13 amino acids. The sequence was collected from a woman between 18 and 30 years old who had recovered from COVID-19. This rearrangement joins TRBV10-3 to TRBJ1-4, with a tentative D call TRBD1 (6 bases). Material for sequencing was peripheral blood. This chain's CDR3 is CAIRTGLNEKLFF. CDR3 bases: TGTGCCATCAGGACAGGTCTTAATGAAAAACTGTTTTTT.